This entry lists 25 T cell receptor beta chains sequenced from one sample in a study of cytomegalovirus exposure and HLA in healthy donors. Use of 60 Vbeta and 13 Jbeta primers characterized the PCR. Using immunoSEQ multiplex PCR, the repertoire was profiled, and TCRdb retains in-frame clones only, with some absent. The sample yields 200,000 to 250,000 clones, more than 75% seen once. What was sequenced was PBMCs. The receptors originated from a human donor in good health.

The genes are TRBV28 and TRBJ1-5; TRBD1 aligns across 7 bases. Germline CDR1 reads MDHEN; CDR2 reads SYDVKM. The CDR3 runs 16 residues. V lost 5 bases to trimming and J lost 2 bases; unmatched junction nucleotides: 9. This chain's CDR3 is CASSQPSDRGNQPQHF. The CDR3 coding sequence is TGTGCCAGCAGTCAACCATCAGACAGGGGCAATCAGCCCCAGCATTTT.

In its sample, this clone was seen a few times. The chain recombines TRBV5-6 with TRBJ1-5; 7 bases are shared with TRBD1. This CDR3 spans 14 amino acids. Germline CDR1 reads SGHDT; CDR2 reads YYEEEE. V shed 1 base, J shed 5 bases, and the junction held 3 bases outside the gene matches. CDR3 region: CASSLFQGDQPQHF. Written as DNA, the CDR3 is TGTGCCAGCAGCTTGTTCCAGGGGGATCAGCCCCAGCATTTT. Supplemented by reference TRBV5-6 and TRBJ1-5, the full variable domain reads DAGVTQSPTHLIKTRGQQVTLRCSPKSGHDTVSWYQQALGQGPQFIFQYYEEEERQRGNFPDRFSGHQFPNYSSELNVNALLLGDSALYLCASSLFQGDQPQHFGDGTRLSIL.

The chain recombines TRBV27 with TRBJ1-2; 7 bases match TRBD1. CDR3 length: 15 residues. Germline V lookup: CDR1 MNHEY, CDR2 SMNVEV (reference sequence). V lost 8 bases to trimming and J lost 1 base; unmatched junction nucleotides: 10. The chain's CDR3 is CASLQGQVVNYGYTF. CDR3 nucleotide sequence: TGTGCCAGCCTTCAAGGACAGGTAGTTAACTATGGCTACACCTTC.

In this sample, this clone turned up once. This chain connects TRBV4-1 to TRBJ1-5, with TRBD1 identical over 7 bases. The CDR3 consists of 16 residues. Germline CDR1 MGHRA, CDR2 YSYEKL. V shed 1 base and J 6 bases; nucleotides not matched to a gene: 9. CDR3 DNA: TGCGCCAGCAGCCAAGTGGGGACAGTACTCGGTCAGCCCCAGCATTTT. Translated: CASSQVGTVLGQPQHF.

J is TRBJ1-2 and V is TRBV6-5; D not resolved. The CDR3 runs 13 residues. The germline V and J ends were trimmed by 5 bases and 8 bases, with 15 bases remaining between them. Germline V gene sequence: CDR1 MNHEY, CDR2 SVGAGI. The CDR3 protein is CASSVARNWGYTF. CDR3 coding DNA: TGTGCCAGCAGTGTTGCGAGGAACTGGGGCTACACCTTC.

The chain joins TRBV7-9 to TRBJ1-1, with unresolved D. Trimming shortened V by 1 base and J by 2 bases, and 8 bases separated the two germline ends. CDR1 is SEHNR, CDR2 FQNEAQ, per germline (reference sequence). CDR3 length: 14 amino acids. CDR3 nucleotide sequence: TGTGCCAGCAGCTTAGTCGGGGTAAACACTGAAGCTTTCTTT. Translated, it gives CASSLVGVNTEAFF.

Remarks on this clone: Other DNA sequences of this sample code for an identical CDR3. The chain recombines TRBV6-1 with TRBJ2-7; 8 nucleotides match TRBD1. The CDR3 sequence is 15 residues long. Looked up from germline, CDR1 is MNHNS and CDR2 is SASEGT. The trim removed 4 bases at V and 5 bases at J, leaving 10 bases unmatched. CDR3 loop: CASSARTGIGNEQYF. In DNA, the CDR3 is TGTGCCAGCAGTGCCCGGACAGGGATTGGAAACGAGCAGTACTTC.

The genes are TRBV4-1 and TRBJ2-3, with 16 bases identical to TRBD2. The ends lost 4 bases at V and 1 base at J; junction bases unmatched: 14. This CDR3 comprises 21 residues. Germline values: CDR1 MGHRA, CDR2 YSYEKL. The CDR3 loop is CASSRASGLAGGPGGTDTQYF. CDR3 coding DNA: TGCGCCAGCAGCCGAGCCTCGGGACTAGCGGGAGGGCCCGGGGGCACAGATACGCAGTATTTT.

With regard to this clone: Germline and junction disagree at one end, which may indicate a read error. V and J are TRBV7-9 and TRBJ2-7; 10 positions agree with TRBD1. The CDR3 length is 14 residues. Germline CDR1 is SEHNR and CDR2 is FQNEAQ (reference sequence). The CDR3 DNA is TGTTCCAGCAGCCGGGACAGGGGTGTCCACGAGCAGTACTTC. Protein: CSSSRDRGVHEQYF.

Details on this clone: The junction shows a germline mismatch at one end, possibly a read error. The chain uses TRBV7-9 and TRBJ2-1; D unresolved. This CDR3 region has 11 residues. The germline CDR1 and CDR2 sequences are SEHNR and FQNEAQ (reference sequence). The CDR3: CSSSSDNEQFF. CDR3 sequence (DNA): TGTTCCAGCAGCTCGGACAATGAGCAGTTCTTC.

This clone showed up just a few times. The chain uses TRBV6-5 and TRBJ2-7; 7 nucleotides match TRBD2. Trimming removed 4 bases from V and 6 bases from J; junction bases left unmatched: 6. The CDR3 is 13 amino acids. Germline V lookup: CDR1 MNHEY, CDR2 SVGAGI. CDR3 DNA: TGTGCCAGCAGTTTTCAGCGGGAAGGCGAGCAGTACTTC. It yields the protein CASSFQREGEQYF.

The chain uses TRBV9 and TRBJ2-3, with 8 bases fitting TRBD1. The V gene's germline CDR1 is SGDLS and CDR2 YYNGEE. The CDR3 is 15 residues long. The J segment lost 2 bases and the V segment lost 3 bases, leaving 5 bases of the junction unmatched. The CDR3 DNA is TGTGCCAGCAGCGCCGACAGGGGATTCACAGATACGCAGTATTTT. Its translation: CASSADRGFTDTQYF.

Concerning this clone: Other DNA sequences in this sample translate to the same CDR3. V usage is TRBV5-1 and J usage is TRBJ2-5, with TRBD1 matching 10 bases. The CDR3 is made up of 15 amino acids. In germline, CDR1 is SGHRS, CDR2 YFSETQ. Trimming removed 2 bases from V and 6 bases from J; junction bases left unmatched: 7. For the CDR3, the DNA is TGCGCCAGCAGCTTTCCGGACAGGGGGGTAAAGACCCAGTACTTC. Translation: CASSFPDRGVKTQYF.

The chain links TRBV5-1 to TRBJ1-5, with 10 bases fitting TRBD1. The length of the CDR3 is 16 residues. Per the germline V gene, CDR1 is SGHRS and CDR2 is YFSETQ. The V gene end was trimmed by 0 bases and the J gene end by 2 bases; junction bases not matched to a gene: 2. The chain's CDR3 is CASSLGTGGRNQPQHF. For the CDR3, the DNA is TGCGCCAGCAGCTTGGGGACAGGGGGACGCAATCAGCCCCAGCATTTT.

This clone occurred once. The rearrangement links TRBV28 to TRBJ2-7; D is perhaps TRBD1 (6 bases). This CDR3 region has 16 residues. The V gene lost 3 bases and the J gene lost 3 bases, with 18 bases spanning the gap. Germline V gene sequence: CDR1 MDHEN, CDR2 SYDVKM. In DNA, the CDR3 is TGTGCCAGCAGTTTCCTACAGGGTCGTCGTGGCTACGAGCAGTACTTC. Translated: CASSFLQGRRGYEQYF.

This clone came up a few times. V and J are TRBV29-1 and TRBJ2-3; no clear D gene. The CDR3 totals 12 residues. From germline, CDR1 is SQVTM and CDR2 ANQGSEA. V gave up 1 base and J gave up 4 bases, with 6 bases separating them. CDR3 protein: CSVEGQSDTQYF. The CDR3 DNA is TGCAGCGTTGAAGGGCAGTCAGATACGCAGTATTTT.

This chain connects TRBV19 to TRBJ2-7; weak D call: TRBD1 (5 bases). The CDR3 length is 15 residues. Deletions cut 4 bases from V and 2 bases from J, with 15 bases between. The germline gives CDR1 LNHDA, CDR2 SQIVND (reference sequence). CDR3 sequence (DNA): TGTGCCAGTAGTAGATTTGACAGTCCTACCTACGAGCAGTACTTC. It translates to CASSRFDSPTYEQYF.

V gene TRBV7-2 combines with J gene TRBJ1-2; D is uncertain. The V gene lost 6 bases and the J gene lost 5 bases, with 13 bases spanning the gap. The CDR3 totals 13 residues. Per the germline V gene, CDR1 is SGHTA and CDR2 is FQGNSA. The CDR3, as DNA: TGTGCCAGCAGTTACCCGTGGGAGTATGGCTACACCTTC. Translated, it gives CASSYPWEYGYTF.

This clone occurred once. The V gene is TRBV29-1, the J gene TRBJ1-2; D is unclear. V lost 2 bases and J lost 0, with 10 bases in between. The CDR3 has 14 amino acids. The germline gives CDR1 SQVTM, CDR2 ANQGSEA. The CDR3 is CSVELGFTNYGYTF. The CDR3 DNA sequence: TGCAGCGTTGAACTCGGGTTTACTAACTATGGCTACACCTTC.

The chain uses TRBV19 and TRBJ1-1, with a possible D match to TRBD1 (6 bases). This CDR3 has 12 amino acids. With 5 bases removed from V and 8 bases from J, the gap between germline ends came to 12 bases. In germline, CDR1 is LNHDA, CDR2 SQIVND (reference sequence). The CDR3 coding sequence is TGTGCCAGTAGTCAGACGGACAGCGAAGCTTTCTTT. Protein sequence: CASSQTDSEAFF. The full variable domain, its missing parts supplied by reference TRBV19 and TRBJ1-1, is DGGITQSPKYLFRKEGQNVTLSCEQNLNHDAMYWYRQDPGQGLRLIYYSQIVNDFQKGDIAEGYSVSREKKESFPLTVTSAQKNPTAFYLCASSQTDSEAFFGQGTRLTVV.

The rearrangement links TRBV28 to TRBJ2-7; maybe TRBD2 (6 bases). The ends were cut back, 6 bases at V and 3 bases at J, with 24 bases in the middle. Germline assignment: CDR1 MDHEN and CDR2 SYDVKM. This CDR3 spans 17 amino acids. As DNA, the CDR3 is TGTGCCAGCAGCCCAACGCGACTAGGGCTTCTAAACTACGAGCAGTACTTC. This translates into CASSPTRLGLLNYEQYF. Full variable domain (rest looked up from reference TRBV28 and TRBJ2-7): DVKVTQSSRYLVKRTGEKVFLECVQDMDHENMFWYRQDPGLGLRLIYFSYDVKMKEKGDIPEGYSVSREKKERFSLILESASTNQTSMYLCASSPTRLGLLNYEQYFGPGTRLTVT.

V gene TRBV19 combines with J gene TRBJ2-7, with 12 bases lining up with TRBD2. The germline V gene encodes CDR1 LNHDA and CDR2 SQIVND (reference sequence). The CDR3 loop spans 18 amino acids. Trimming took 3 bases from V and 0 from J; bases not matched to a gene: 9. The CDR3 loop reads CASSIAGGGLAGSYEQYF. In DNA, the CDR3 is TGTGCCAGTAGTATCGCGGGGGGGGGACTAGCGGGCTCCTACGAGCAGTACTTC.

The rearrangement uses TRBV18 and TRBJ1-2; tentatively, D is TRBD1 (5 bases). This CDR3 spans 15 amino acids. V lost 5 bases, J lost 4 bases, and 17 bases lay in between. Germline lookup yields CDR1 KGHSH and CDR2 LQKENI. In DNA form, the CDR3 reads TGTGCCAGCTCAACCTCAGGGAGGGCTGGCTATGGCTACACCTTC. Amino acids: CASSTSGRAGYGYTF.

About this clone itself: The junction does not match germline at one end; this may be a read error. Other nucleotide sequences in the sample specify the same CDR3. This rearrangement joins TRBV5-4 to TRBJ2-7; 9 bases line up with TRBD2. The CDR3 contains 18 residues. From germline, CDR1 is SGHNT and CDR2 YYREEE (reference sequence). CDR3 sequence (DNA): TGTGCCAGCAGCTTGGCGGGGTTAGCGGGAGAGCTGGGGTACGAGCAGTACTTT. This sequence encodes CASSLAGLAGELGYEQYF.

The V gene is TRBV27, the J gene TRBJ1-5, with D uncertain. The V gene lost 5 bases and the J gene lost 6 bases, with 14 bases spanning the gap. Germline V gene sequence: CDR1 MNHEY, CDR2 SMNVEV (reference sequence). The CDR3 has 14 residues. CDR3 coding DNA: TGTGCCAGCAGTCCCCGACACCTGATTCAGCCCCAGCATTTT. It codes for CASSPRHLIQPQHF.